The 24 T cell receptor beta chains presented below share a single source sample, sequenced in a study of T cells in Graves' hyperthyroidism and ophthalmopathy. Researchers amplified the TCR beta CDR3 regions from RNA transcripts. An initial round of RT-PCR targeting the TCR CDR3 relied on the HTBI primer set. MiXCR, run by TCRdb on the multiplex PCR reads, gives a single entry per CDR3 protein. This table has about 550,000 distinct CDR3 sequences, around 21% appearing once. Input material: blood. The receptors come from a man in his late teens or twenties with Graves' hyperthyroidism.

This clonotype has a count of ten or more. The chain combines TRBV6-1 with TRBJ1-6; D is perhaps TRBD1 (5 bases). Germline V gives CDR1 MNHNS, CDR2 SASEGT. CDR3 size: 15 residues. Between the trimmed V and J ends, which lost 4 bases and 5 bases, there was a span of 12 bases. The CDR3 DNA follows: TGTGCCAGCAGTGGGTTCGGGGGAAATAATTCACCCCTCCACTTT. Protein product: CASSGFGGNNSPLHF.

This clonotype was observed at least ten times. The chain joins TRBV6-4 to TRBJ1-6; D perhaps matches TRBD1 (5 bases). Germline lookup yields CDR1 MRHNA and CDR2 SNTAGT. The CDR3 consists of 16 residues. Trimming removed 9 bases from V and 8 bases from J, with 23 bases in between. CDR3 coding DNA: TGTGCCAGTCATCGACGGGACCACCGGGTGGATTCACCCCTCCACTTT. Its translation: CASHRRDHRVDSPLHF.

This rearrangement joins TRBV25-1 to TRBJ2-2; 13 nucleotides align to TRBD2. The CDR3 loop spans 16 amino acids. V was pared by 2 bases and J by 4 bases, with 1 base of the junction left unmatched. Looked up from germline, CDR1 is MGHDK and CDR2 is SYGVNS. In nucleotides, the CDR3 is TGTGCCAGCAGTGAACGACTAGCGGGGGGCACCGGGGAGCTGTTTTTT. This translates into CASSERLAGGTGELFF.

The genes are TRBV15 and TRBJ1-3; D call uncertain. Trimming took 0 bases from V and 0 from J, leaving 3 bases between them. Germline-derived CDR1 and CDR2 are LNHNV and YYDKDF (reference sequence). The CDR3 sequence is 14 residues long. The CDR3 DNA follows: TGTGCCACCAGCAGAGACAGCTCTGGAAACACCATATATTTT. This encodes CATSRDSSGNTIYF.

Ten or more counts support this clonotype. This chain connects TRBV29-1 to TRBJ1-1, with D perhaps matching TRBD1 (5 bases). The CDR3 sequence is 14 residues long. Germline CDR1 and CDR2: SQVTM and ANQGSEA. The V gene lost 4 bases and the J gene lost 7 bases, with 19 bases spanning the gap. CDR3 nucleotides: TGCAGCGTTGTATACATAGGGACCGAGAGTGAAGCTTTCTTT. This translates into CSVVYIGTESEAFF.

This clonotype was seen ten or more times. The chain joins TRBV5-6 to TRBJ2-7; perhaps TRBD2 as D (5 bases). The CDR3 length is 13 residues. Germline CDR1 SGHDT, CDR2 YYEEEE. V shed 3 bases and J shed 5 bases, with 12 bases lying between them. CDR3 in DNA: TGTGCCAGCAGCTCGGACTTTCGGAACGAGCAGTACTTC. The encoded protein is CASSSDFRNEQYF.

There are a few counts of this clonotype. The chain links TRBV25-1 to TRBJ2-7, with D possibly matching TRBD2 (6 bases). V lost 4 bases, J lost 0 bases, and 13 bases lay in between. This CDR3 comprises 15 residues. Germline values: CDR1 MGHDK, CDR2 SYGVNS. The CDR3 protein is CASSGADGSSYEQYF. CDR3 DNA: TGTGCCAGCAGTGGGGCCGACGGGAGCTCCTACGAGCAGTACTTC.

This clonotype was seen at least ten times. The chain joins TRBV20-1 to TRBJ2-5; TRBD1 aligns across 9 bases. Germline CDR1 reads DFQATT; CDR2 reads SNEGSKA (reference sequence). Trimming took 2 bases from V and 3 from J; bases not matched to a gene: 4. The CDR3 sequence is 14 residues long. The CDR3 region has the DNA TGCAGTGCTAGACCACGGACAGGGGAAGAGACCCAGTACTTC. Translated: CSARPRTGEETQYF.

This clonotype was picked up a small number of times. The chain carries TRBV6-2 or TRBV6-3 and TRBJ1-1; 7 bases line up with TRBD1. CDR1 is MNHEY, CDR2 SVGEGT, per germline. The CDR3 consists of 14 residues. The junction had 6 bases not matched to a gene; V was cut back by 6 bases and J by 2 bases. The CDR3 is CASRRDSLNTEAFF. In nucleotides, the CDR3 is TGTGCCAGCAGGCGGGACAGCTTAAACACTGAAGCTTTCTTT.

CDR3 in DNA: TGTGCCAGCAGCCAAGAAAGAGGGTTGGACGGGGCCAACGTCCTGACTTTC. Translating gives CASSQERGLDGANVLTF. The chain links TRBV3-1 to TRBJ2-6; D may be TRBD2 (5 bases). The germline gives CDR1 LGHDT, CDR2 YNNKEL (reference sequence). This CDR3 region has 17 residues. V was clipped by 0 bases and J by 4 bases, with 13 bases between them.

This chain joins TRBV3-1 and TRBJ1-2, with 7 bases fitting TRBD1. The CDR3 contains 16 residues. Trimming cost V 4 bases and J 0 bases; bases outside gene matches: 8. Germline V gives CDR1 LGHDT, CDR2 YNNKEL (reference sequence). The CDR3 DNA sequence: TGTGCCAGCAGCCCTTCCGACAGGGAGGCTAACTATGGCTACACCTTC. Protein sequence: CASSPSDREANYGYTF.

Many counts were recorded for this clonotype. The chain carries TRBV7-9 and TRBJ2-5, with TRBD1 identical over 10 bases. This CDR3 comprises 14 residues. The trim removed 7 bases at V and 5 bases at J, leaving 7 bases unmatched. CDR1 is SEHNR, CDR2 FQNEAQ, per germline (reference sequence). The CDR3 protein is CASTVGQGDETQYF. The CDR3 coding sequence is TGTGCCAGCACCGTCGGACAGGGGGACGAGACCCAGTACTTC.

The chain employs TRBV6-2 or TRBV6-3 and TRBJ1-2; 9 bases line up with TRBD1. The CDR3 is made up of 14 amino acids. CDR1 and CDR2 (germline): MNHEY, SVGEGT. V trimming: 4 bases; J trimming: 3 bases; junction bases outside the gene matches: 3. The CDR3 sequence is CASSSRQGDYGYTF. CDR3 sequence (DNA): TGTGCCAGCAGTTCCCGACAGGGGGACTATGGCTACACCTTC.

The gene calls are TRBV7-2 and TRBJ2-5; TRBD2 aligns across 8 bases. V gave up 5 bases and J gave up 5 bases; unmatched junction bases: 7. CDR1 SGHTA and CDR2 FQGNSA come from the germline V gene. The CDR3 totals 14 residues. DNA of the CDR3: TGTGCCAGCAGCACTGGACTAGCTTGGGAGACCCAGTACTTC. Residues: CASSTGLAWETQYF.

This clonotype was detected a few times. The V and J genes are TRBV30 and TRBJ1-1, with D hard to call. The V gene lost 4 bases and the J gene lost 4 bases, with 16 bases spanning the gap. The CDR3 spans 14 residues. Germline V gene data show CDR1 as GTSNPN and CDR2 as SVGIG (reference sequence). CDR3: CAWNLRVKSTEAFF. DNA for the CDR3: TGTGCCTGGAACTTAAGGGTCAAAAGCACTGAAGCTTTCTTT.

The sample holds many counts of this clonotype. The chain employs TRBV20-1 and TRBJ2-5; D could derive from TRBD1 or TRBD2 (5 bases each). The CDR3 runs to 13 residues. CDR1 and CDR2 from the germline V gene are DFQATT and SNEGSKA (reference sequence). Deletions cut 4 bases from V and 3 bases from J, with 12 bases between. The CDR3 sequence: CSAKLGAEETQYF. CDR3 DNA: TGCAGTGCTAAACTAGGGGCCGAAGAGACCCAGTACTTC.

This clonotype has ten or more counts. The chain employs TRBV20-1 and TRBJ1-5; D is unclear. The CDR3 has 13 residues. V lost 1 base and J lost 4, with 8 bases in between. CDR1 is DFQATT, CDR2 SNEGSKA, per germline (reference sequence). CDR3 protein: CSARGRINQPQHF. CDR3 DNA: TGCAGTGCTAGAGGCAGGATTAATCAGCCCCAGCATTTT.

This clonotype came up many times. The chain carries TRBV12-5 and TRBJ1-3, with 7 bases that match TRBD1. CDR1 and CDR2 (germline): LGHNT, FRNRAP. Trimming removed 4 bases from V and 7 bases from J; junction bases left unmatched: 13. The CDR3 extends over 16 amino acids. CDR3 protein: CASGSGGRGRSNTIYF. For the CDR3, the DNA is TGTGCTAGTGGTTCGGGAGGGAGGGGGCGAAGCAACACCATATATTTT.

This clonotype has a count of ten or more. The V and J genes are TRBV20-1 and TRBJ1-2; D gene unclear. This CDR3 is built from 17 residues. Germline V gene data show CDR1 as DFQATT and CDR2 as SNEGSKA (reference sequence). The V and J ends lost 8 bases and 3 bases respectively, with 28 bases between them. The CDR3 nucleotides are TGCAGTCCCCTCCCCCCAAGAAGCGAAAGCTACGACTATGGCTACACCTTC. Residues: CSPLPPRSESYDYGYTF.

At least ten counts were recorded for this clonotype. The CDR3 DNA is TGTGCCAGCAGTTTGGGACTCGGAGGCACTGAAGCTTTCTTT. Translated: CASSLGLGGTEAFF. The chain employs TRBV12-3 or TRBV12-4 and TRBJ1-1; TRBD1 might be the D (5 bases). The CDR3 contains 14 residues. V lost 3 bases and J lost 4, with 12 bases in between.

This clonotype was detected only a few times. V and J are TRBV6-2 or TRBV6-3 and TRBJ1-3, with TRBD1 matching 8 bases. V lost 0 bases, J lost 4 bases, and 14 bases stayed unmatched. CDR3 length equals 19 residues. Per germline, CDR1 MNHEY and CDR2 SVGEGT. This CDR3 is CASSYSFFQGAPGGNTIYF. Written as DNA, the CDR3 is TGTGCCAGCAGTTACTCCTTTTTCCAGGGGGCACCGGGAGGAAACACCATATATTTT.

The CDR3 loop reads CASKRTSGTQETQYF. DNA of the CDR3: TGTGCCAGCAAAAGGACTAGCGGGACTCAAGAGACCCAGTACTTC. The chain uses TRBV12-3 or TRBV12-4 and TRBJ2-5; TRBD2 matches 12 bases. This CDR3 region has 15 residues. V gave up 7 bases and J gave up 2 bases; unmatched junction bases: 5.

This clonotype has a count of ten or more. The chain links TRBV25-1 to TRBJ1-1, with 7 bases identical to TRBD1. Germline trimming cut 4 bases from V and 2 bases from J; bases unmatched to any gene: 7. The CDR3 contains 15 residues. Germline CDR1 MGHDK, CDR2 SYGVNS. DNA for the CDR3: TGTGCCAGCAGTGGGAGACAGGGTACAAACACTGAAGCTTTCTTT. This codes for CASSGRQGTNTEAFF.

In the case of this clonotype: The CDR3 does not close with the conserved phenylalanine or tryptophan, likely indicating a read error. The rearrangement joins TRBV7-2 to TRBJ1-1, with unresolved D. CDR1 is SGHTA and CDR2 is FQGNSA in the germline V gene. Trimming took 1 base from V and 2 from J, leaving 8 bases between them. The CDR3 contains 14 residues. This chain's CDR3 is CASSLEMENTEAFL. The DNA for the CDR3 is TGTGCCAGCAGCTTAGAAATGGAAAACACTGAAGCTTTCTTG.